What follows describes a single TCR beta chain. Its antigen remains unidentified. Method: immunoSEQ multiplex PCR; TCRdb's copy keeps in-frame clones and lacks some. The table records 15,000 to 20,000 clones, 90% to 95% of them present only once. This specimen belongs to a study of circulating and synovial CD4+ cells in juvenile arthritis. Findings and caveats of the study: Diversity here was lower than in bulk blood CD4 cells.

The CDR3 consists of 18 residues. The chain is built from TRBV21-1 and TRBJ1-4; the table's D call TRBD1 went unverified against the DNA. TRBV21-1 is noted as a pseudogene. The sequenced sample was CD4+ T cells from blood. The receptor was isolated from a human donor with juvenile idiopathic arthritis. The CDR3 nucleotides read TGTGCCAGCAGCAAACCAGGCTACCACAGGGGGCGTAAGTGTAAACTGTTTTTT. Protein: CASSKPGYHRGRKCKLFF.